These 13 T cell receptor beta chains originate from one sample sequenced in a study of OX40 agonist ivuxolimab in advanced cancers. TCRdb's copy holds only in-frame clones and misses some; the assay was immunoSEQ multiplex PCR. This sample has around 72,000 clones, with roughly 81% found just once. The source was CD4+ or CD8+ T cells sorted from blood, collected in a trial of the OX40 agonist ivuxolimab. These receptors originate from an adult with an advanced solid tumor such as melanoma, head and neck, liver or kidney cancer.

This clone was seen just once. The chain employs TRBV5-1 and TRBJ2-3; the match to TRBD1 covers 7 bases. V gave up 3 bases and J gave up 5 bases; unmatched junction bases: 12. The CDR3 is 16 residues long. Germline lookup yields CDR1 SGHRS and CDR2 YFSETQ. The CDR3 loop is CASSSAPGQTLDTQYF. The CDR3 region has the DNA TGCGCCAGCAGCTCGGCTCCGGGACAGACCTTAGATACGCAGTATTTT.

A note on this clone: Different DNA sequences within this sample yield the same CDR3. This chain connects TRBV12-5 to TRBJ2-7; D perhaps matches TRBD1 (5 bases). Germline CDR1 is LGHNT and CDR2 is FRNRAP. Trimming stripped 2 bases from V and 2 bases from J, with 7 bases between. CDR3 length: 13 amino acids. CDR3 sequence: CASGLRGTYEQYF. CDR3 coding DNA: TGTGCTAGTGGTTTGAGGGGAACCTACGAGCAGTACTTC.

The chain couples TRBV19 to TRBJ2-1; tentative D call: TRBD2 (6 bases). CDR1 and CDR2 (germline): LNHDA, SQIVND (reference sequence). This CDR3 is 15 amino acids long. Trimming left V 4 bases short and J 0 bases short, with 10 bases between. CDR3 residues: CASSRDSSSYNEQFF. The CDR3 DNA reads TGTGCCAGTAGTAGGGACTCTAGCTCCTACAATGAGCAGTTCTTC.

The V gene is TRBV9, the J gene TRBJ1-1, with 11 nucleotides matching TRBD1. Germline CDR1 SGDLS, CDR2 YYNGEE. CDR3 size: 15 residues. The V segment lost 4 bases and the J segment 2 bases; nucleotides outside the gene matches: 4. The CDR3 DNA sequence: TGTGCCAGCAGCCCCCGGACAGGGGGCAACACTGAAGCTTTCTTT. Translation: CASSPRTGGNTEAFF.

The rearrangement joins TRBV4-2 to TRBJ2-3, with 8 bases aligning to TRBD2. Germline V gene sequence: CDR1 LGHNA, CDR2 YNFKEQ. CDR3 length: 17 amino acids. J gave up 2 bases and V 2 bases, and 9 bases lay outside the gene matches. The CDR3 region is CASSQTNSGMNTDTQYF. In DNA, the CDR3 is TGTGCCAGCAGCCAAACCAATAGCGGGATGAACACAGATACGCAGTATTTT.

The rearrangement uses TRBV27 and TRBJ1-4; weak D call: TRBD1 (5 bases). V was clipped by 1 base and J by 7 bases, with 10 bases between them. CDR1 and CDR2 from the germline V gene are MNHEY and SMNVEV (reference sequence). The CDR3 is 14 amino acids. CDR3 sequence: CASSLYTRAEKLFF. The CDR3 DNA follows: TGTGCCAGCAGTTTATATACCAGGGCTGAAAAACTGTTTTTT.

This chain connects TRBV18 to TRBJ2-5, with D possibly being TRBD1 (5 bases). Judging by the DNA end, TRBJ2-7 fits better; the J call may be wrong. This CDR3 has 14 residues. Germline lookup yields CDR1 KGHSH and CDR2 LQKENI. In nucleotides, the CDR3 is TGTGCCAGCTCACCACCGACGACAGTTTACGAGCAGTACTTC. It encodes CASSPPTTVYEQYF.

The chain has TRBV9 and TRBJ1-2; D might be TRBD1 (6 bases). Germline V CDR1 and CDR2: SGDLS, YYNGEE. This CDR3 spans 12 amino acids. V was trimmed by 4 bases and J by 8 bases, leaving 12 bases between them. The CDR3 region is CASSPRDIGYTF. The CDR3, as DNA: TGTGCCAGCAGCCCCCGGGACATCGGCTACACCTTC.

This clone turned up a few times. This CDR3 reads CASGPGTSGYEQYF. CDR3 DNA: TGCGCCAGCGGCCCCGGGACTAGCGGATACGAGCAGTACTTC. The chain employs TRBV5-1 and TRBJ2-7, with TRBD2 matching over 11 bases. Trimming took 7 bases from V and 4 from J; bases not matched to a gene: 7. The CDR3 length is 14 residues. Germline CDR1 SGHRS, CDR2 YFSETQ. Together with reference TRBV5-1 and TRBJ2-7, the CDR3 gives the full variable domain: KAGVTQTPRYLIKTRGQQVTLSCSPISGHRSVSWYQQTPGQGLQFLFEYFSETQRNKGNFPGRFSGRQFSNSRSEMNVSTLELGDSALYLCASGPGTSGYEQYFGPGTRLTVT.

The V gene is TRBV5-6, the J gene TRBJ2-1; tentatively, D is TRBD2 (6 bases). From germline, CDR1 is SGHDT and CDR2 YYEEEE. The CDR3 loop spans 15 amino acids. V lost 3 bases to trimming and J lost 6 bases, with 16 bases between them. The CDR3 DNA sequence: TGTGCCAGCAGCTCGTTGGACTATCGCGGCAATGAGCAGTTCTTC. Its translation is CASSSLDYRGNEQFF.

The CDR3: CASSDIAERDEQFF. CDR3 sequence (DNA): TGTGCCAGCAGTGATATAGCGGAGAGGGATGAGCAGTTCTTC. The chain carries TRBV6-5 and TRBJ2-1; a weak D match, TRBD2 (6 bases). V shed 5 bases and J shed 8 bases, with 16 bases lying between them. The CDR3 spans 14 residues. Germline CDR1 is MNHEY and CDR2 is SVGAGI.

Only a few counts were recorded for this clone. The CDR3 DNA sequence: TGCGCCAGCAGTTGGGGGGTTATTGAGAAGCAGTACTTC. It specifies CASSWGVIEKQYF. The V call is TRBV5-1, the J call TRBJ2-7; perhaps TRBD2 as D (6 bases). The CDR3 contains 13 residues. The V and J ends lost 5 bases and 8 bases respectively, with 17 bases between them. CDR1 and CDR2 (germline): SGHRS, YFSETQ.

CDR3 residues: CASSPDRVSEKLFF. The CDR3 DNA reads as TGTGCCAGCTCACCCGACAGGGTCTCTGAAAAACTGTTTTTT. V usage is TRBV18 and J usage is TRBJ1-4; 7 nucleotides line up with TRBD1. The CDR3 runs to 14 residues. The germline gives CDR1 KGHSH, CDR2 LQKENI. The junction had 5 bases not matched to a gene; V was cut back by 3 bases and J by 7 bases.